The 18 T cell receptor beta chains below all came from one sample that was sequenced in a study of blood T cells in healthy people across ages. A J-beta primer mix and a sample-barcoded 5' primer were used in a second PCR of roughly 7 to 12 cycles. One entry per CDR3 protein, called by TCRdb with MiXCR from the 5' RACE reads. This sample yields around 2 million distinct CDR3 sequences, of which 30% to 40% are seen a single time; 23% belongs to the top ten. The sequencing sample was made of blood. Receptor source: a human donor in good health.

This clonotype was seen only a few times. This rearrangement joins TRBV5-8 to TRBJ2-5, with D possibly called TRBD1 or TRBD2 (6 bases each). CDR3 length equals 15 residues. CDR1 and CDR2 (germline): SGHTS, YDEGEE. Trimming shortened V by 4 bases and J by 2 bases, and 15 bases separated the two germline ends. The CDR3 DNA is TGTGCCAGCAGCCCGGGTTGGAGGGGGCAAGAGACCCAGTACTTC. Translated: CASSPGWRGQETQYF.

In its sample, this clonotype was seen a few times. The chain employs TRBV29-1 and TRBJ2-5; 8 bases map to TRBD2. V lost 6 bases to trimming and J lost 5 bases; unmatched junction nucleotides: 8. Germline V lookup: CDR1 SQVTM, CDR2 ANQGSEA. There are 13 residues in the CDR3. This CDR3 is CSVAPGGAETQYF. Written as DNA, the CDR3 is TGCAGCGTCGCACCGGGGGGGGCGGAGACCCAGTACTTC.

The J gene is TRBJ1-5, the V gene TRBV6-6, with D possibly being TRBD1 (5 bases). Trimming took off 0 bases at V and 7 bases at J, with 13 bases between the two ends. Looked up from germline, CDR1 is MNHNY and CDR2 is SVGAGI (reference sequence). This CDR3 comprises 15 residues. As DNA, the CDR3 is TGTGCCAGCAGTTACTCGGGACTGATGGGGCAGCCCCAGCATTTT. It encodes CASSYSGLMGQPQHF.

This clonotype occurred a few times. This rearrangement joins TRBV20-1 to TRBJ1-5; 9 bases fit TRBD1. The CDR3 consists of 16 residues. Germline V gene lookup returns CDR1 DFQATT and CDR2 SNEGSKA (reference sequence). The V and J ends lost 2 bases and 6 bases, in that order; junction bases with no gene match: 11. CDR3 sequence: CSARHRDRDLRQPQHF. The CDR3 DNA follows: TGCAGTGCTAGACACCGGGACAGGGACTTGCGTCAGCCCCAGCATTTT.

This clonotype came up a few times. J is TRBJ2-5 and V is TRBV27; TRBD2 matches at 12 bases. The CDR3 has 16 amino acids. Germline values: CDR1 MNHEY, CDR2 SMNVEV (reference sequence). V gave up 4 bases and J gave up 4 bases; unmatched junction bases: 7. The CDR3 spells CASSYLAGGLRETQYF. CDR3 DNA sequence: TGTGCCAGCAGTTACCTAGCGGGGGGGCTTAGAGAGACCCAGTACTTC.

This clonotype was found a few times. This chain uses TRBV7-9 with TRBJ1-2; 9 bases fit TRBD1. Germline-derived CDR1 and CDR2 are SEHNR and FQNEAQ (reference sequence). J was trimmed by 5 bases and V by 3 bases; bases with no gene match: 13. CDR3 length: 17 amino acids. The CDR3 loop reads CASSFGNRDRENYGYTF. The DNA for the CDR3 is TGTGCCAGCAGCTTCGGAAACCGGGACAGGGAAAATTATGGCTACACCTTC.

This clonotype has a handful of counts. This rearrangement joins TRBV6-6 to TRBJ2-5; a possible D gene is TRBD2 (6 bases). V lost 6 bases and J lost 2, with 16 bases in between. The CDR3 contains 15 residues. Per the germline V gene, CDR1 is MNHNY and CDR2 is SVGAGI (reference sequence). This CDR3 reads CASSRFAGFQETQYF. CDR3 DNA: TGTGCCAGCAGCCGCTTTGCGGGGTTTCAAGAGACCCAGTACTTC.

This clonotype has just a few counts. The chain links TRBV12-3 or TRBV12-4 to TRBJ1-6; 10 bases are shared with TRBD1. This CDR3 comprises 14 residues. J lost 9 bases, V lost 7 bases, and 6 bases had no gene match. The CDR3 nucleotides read TGTGCCAGCACCGCCCGGGACAGGGGTTCACCCCTCCACTTT. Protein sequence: CASTARDRGSPLHF.

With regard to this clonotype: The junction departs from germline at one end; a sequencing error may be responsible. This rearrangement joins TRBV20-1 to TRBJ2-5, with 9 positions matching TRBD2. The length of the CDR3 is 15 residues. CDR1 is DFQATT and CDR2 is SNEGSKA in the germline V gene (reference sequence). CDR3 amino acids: CGARVAGESVKTQYF. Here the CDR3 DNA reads TGCGGTGCTAGGGTAGCGGGGGAGTCCGTAAAGACCCAGTACTTC.

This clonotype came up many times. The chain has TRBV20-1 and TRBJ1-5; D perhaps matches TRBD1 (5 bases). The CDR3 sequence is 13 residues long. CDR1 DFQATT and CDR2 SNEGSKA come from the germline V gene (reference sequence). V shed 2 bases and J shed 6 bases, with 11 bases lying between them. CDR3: CSARPPGGQPQHF. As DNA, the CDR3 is TGCAGTGCTAGACCCCCGGGGGGTCAGCCCCAGCATTTT.

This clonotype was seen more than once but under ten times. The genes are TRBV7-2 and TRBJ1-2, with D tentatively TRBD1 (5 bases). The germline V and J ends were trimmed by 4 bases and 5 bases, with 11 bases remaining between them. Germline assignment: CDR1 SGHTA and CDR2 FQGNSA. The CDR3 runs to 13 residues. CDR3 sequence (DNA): TGTGCCAGCAGCTCGGACATAGGGTATGGCTACACCTTC. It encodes CASSSDIGYGYTF.

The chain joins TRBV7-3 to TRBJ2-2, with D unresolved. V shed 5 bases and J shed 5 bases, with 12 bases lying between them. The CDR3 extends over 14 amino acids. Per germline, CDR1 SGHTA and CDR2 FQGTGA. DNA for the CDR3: TGTGCCAGCAGCCCAGCCCTGGTTACCGGGGAGCTGTTTTTT. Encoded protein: CASSPALVTGELFF.

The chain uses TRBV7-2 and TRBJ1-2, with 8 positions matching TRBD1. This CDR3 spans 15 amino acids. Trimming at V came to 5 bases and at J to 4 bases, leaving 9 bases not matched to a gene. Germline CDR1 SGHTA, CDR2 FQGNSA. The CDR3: CASSLSRDRFYGYTF. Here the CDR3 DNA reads TGTGCCAGCAGCCTTTCCAGGGACAGGTTCTATGGCTACACCTTC.

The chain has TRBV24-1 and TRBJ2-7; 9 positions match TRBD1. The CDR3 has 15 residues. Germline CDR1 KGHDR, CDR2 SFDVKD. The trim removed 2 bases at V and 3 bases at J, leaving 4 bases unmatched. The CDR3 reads CATSDSRDRDYEQYF. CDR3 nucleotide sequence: TGTGCCACCAGTGATTCCAGGGACAGGGACTACGAGCAGTACTTC.

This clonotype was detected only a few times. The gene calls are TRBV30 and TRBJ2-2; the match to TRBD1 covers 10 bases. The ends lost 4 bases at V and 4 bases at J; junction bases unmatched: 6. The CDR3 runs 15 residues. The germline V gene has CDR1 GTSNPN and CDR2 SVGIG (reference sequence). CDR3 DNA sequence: TGTGCCTGGAAAGGGGACAGGGGTACCACCGGGGAGCTGTTTTTT. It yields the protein CAWKGDRGTTGELFF.

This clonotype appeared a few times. CDR3 bases: TGTGCCAGCAGTTGGGGGGAAGAGGCTTTCTTT. Its protein product is CASSWGEEAFF. The chain combines TRBV12-3 or TRBV12-4 with TRBJ1-1; perhaps TRBD1 as D (5 bases). This CDR3 is built from 11 residues. V was cut by 4 bases and J by 11 bases, with 11 bases left in between.

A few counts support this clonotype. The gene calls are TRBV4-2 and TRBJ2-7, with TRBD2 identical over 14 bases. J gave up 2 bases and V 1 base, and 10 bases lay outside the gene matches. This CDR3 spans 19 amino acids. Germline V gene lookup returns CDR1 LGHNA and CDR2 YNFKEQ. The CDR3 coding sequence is TGTGCCAGCAGCCAAGTCAGACCGGGACTAGCGGGGGCTACCTACGAGCAGTACTTC. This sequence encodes CASSQVRPGLAGATYEQYF.

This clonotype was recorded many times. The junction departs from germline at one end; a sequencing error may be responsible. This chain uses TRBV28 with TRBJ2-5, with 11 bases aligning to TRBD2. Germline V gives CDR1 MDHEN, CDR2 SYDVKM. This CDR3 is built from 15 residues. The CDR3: CASSLLAGGEETQYF. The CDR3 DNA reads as TGTGCCAGCAGCTTATTAGCGGGGGGGGAAGAGACCCAGTACTTC.